The 28 T cell receptor beta chains in this list originate from one sample, sequenced in a study of blood T cell repertoires in COVID-19. Produced via immunoSEQ multiplex PCR; TCRdb's table is partial and in-frame only. The sample includes about 200,000 clones, roughly 91% of them seen just once. The specimen sequenced was PBMCs or T cells enriched from blood (not recorded which). The receptors were sampled from a woman aged 30 to 39 with acute COVID-19.

This clone showed up just once. This chain connects TRBV18 to TRBJ1-5; a weak D match, TRBD1 (5 bases). Germline-derived CDR1 and CDR2 are KGHSH and LQKENI. Trimming stripped 5 bases from V and 2 bases from J, with 13 bases between. This CDR3 has 15 amino acids. The chain's CDR3 is CASSRGGEGNQPQHF. The DNA for the CDR3 is TGTGCCAGCTCAAGGGGAGGGGAAGGCAATCAGCCCCAGCATTTT.

To note about this clone: Additional DNA sequences in this sample encode the identical CDR3. This sequence joins TRBV4-1 and TRBJ1-2; TRBD1 matches 9 bases. The CDR3 contains 15 residues. The germline gives CDR1 MGHRA, CDR2 YSYEKL. V trimming: 3 bases; J trimming: 0 bases; junction bases outside the gene matches: 2. CDR3 DNA: TGCGCCAGCAGCCAGGGACAGGGAGCTAACTATGGCTACACCTTC. Translated: CASSQGQGANYGYTF.

The V gene is TRBV7-2, the J gene TRBJ2-5; TRBD2 matches 7 bases. The trim removed 4 bases at V and 5 bases at J, leaving 10 bases unmatched. The CDR3 runs 15 residues. Germline V gene data show CDR1 as SGHTA and CDR2 as FQGNSA. The chain's CDR3 is CASSSLASGGETQYF. CDR3 coding DNA: TGTGCCAGCAGCTCTCTCGCTAGCGGAGGGGAGACCCAGTACTTC.

The chain employs TRBV2 and TRBJ1-5, with 11 nucleotides matching TRBD1. Germline trimming cut 6 bases from V and 7 bases from J; bases unmatched to any gene: 11. This CDR3 spans 16 amino acids. Germline values: CDR1 SNHLY, CDR2 FYNNEI. CDR3 sequence (DNA): TGTGCCAGCAGGGGCGGGACAGGGGGACAAGGCCAGCCCCAGCATTTT. Translating it yields CASRGGTGGQGQPQHF.

The J gene is TRBJ1-1, the V gene TRBV2; weak D call: TRBD1 (6 bases). The V end was cut by 9 bases, the J end by 10 bases, with 21 bases between. The CDR3 has 13 amino acids. CDR1 is SNHLY, CDR2 FYNNEI, per germline. The CDR3 loop is CASSLEGVETAFF. The CDR3 coding sequence is TGTGCCAGTAGTCTTGAGGGGGTCGAAACAGCTTTCTTT.

This clone was seen just once. The chain recombines TRBV28 with TRBJ2-7; D may be TRBD2 (5 bases). CDR3 size: 12 residues. Trimming removed 6 bases from V and 0 bases from J, with 6 bases in between. CDR1 and CDR2 from the germline V gene are MDHEN and SYDVKM. DNA for the CDR3: TGTGCCAGCAGGGGGAGCTCCTACGAGCAGTACTTC. Its translation is CASRGSSYEQYF.

The V and J genes are TRBV2 and TRBJ2-1, with TRBD1 identical over 8 bases. The V and J ends lost 5 bases and 3 bases, in that order; junction bases with no gene match: 12. The CDR3 length is 17 residues. CDR1 SNHLY and CDR2 FYNNEI come from the germline V gene. For the CDR3, the DNA is TGTGCCAGCAGTTGGAGACAGGGGCCGGTGAGCTACAATGAGCAGTTCTTC. Residues: CASSWRQGPVSYNEQFF.

Only a few counts were recorded for this clone. The chain combines TRBV19 with TRBJ1-6; 8 bases agree with TRBD1. CDR1 LNHDA and CDR2 SQIVND come from the germline V gene (reference sequence). The junction had 6 bases not matched to a gene; V was cut back by 10 bases and J by 10 bases. CDR3 length equals 12 residues. The CDR3 reads CATSDRGSPLHF. The CDR3 DNA reads as TGTGCCACCTCCGACAGGGGATCACCCCTCCACTTT.

The V and J genes are TRBV6-5 and TRBJ1-1, with 7 bases aligning to TRBD1. Per germline, CDR1 MNHEY and CDR2 SVGAGI. CDR3 length equals 14 residues. J was trimmed by 4 bases and V by 6 bases; bases with no gene match: 8. CDR3 protein: CASRNEGAGTEAFF. The CDR3 coding sequence is TGTGCCAGCAGGAACGAGGGGGCCGGCACTGAAGCTTTCTTT.

The rearrangement uses TRBV27 and TRBJ1-2, with 8 bases lining up with TRBD1. The germline V gene has CDR1 MNHEY and CDR2 SMNVEV (reference sequence). The V gene end was trimmed by 0 bases and the J gene end by 5 bases; junction bases not matched to a gene: 2. The CDR3 covers 14 residues. The DNA for the CDR3 is TGTGCCAGCAGTTTATCGGGGACAGGTTATGGCTACACCTTC. This gives the protein CASSLSGTGYGYTF.

The CDR3: CASSIDRGRGYTF. The CDR3 nucleotides read TGTGCCAGTAGTATTGACAGGGGGCGAGGCTACACCTTC. The chain links TRBV19 to TRBJ1-2; the match to TRBD1 covers 10 bases. Germline loops: CDR1 LNHDA, CDR2 SQIVND (reference sequence). CDR3 length: 13 residues. V lost 3 bases, J lost 8 bases, and 3 bases stayed unmatched.

The chain recombines TRBV10-2 with TRBJ2-1; D possibly corresponds to TRBD1 (5 bases). CDR1 WSHSY and CDR2 SAAADI come from the germline V gene. The CDR3 contains 13 residues. V gave up 4 bases and J gave up 5 bases, with 9 bases separating them. In nucleotides, the CDR3 is TGCGCCAGCAGTGGTTTGGGGCACAATGAGCAGTTCTTC. Amino acid sequence: CASSGLGHNEQFF.

About this clone itself: At one of its ends the junction is not consistent with the germline gene, which may arise from a read error. The rearrangement joins TRBV19 to TRBJ1-4; TRBD1 aligns across 7 bases. Looked up from germline, CDR1 is LNHDA and CDR2 is SQIVND (reference sequence). This CDR3 spans 15 amino acids. CDR3 DNA sequence: TGTGCCAGCAGTATCGGTCAGGGGGTAAAGGAAAAACTGTTTTTT. It codes for CASSIGQGVKEKLFF.

The count of this clone is one. V and J are TRBV10-1 and TRBJ1-2; 8 bases match TRBD1. The V and J ends lost 5 bases and 7 bases, in that order; junction bases with no gene match: 6. Germline loops: CDR1 WNHNN, CDR2 SYGVQD (reference sequence). This CDR3 has 13 residues. The CDR3 loop is CASSRTGNGGYTF. CDR3 DNA: TGCGCCAGCAGTCGGACAGGGAACGGTGGCTACACCTTC.

The chain joins TRBV18 to TRBJ1-5; no reliable D call. V was trimmed by 3 bases and J by 1 base, leaving 19 bases between them. This CDR3 contains 18 residues. Germline V gene sequence: CDR1 KGHSH, CDR2 LQKENI. The DNA of the CDR3 is TGTGCCAGCTCACCCCCGGGTAGCGGAAGAGGGAGCAATCAGCCCCAGCATTTT. This gives the protein CASSPPGSGRGSNQPQHF.

V usage is TRBV5-1 and J usage is TRBJ2-1; D is perhaps TRBD1 (6 bases). The V gene lost 1 base and the J gene lost 2 bases, with 13 bases spanning the gap. CDR1 and CDR2 (germline): SGHRS, YFSETQ. The CDR3 extends over 16 amino acids. The CDR3 DNA is TGCGCCAGCAGCTTGACAGGGCCTGGGGCCTACAATGAGCAGTTCTTC. It encodes CASSLTGPGAYNEQFF.

CDR3 in DNA: TGTGCCAGCAGTGAGAGGGCAATTTTTCTACCTTACGAGCAGTACTTC. This gives the protein CASSERAIFLPYEQYF. This chain links TRBV6-1 with TRBJ2-7; D possibly corresponds to TRBD2 (5 bases). Germline CDR1 is MNHNS and CDR2 is SASEGT. Trimming took off 3 bases at V and 4 bases at J, with 19 bases between the two ends. CDR3 length equals 16 residues.

The rearrangement uses TRBV5-1 and TRBJ1-6; TRBD1 is a possible D gene (5 bases). The CDR3 spans 15 residues. CDR1 is SGHRS and CDR2 is YFSETQ in the germline V gene. V dropped 4 bases and J dropped 13 bases, with 21 bases sitting between them. The CDR3 DNA reads as TGCGCCAGCAGCCGGGGGACCGGGCCCTTATCTCCCCTCCACTTT. Protein product: CASSRGTGPLSPLHF. The full variable domain, its missing parts supplied by reference TRBV5-1 and TRBJ1-6, is KAGVTQTPRYLIKTRGQQVTLSCSPISGHRSVSWYQQTPGQGLQFLFEYFSETQRNKGNFPGRFSGRQFSNSRSEMNVSTLELGDSALYLCASSRGTGPLSPLHFGNGTRLTVT.

This chain links TRBV2 with TRBJ1-4, with D maybe TRBD1 (5 bases). Germline-derived CDR1 and CDR2 are SNHLY and FYNNEI. The CDR3 has 14 residues. Trimming took off 8 bases at V and 0 bases at J, with 10 bases between the two ends. The CDR3 region has the DNA TGTGCCAGCGAAGACAGCTCAACTAATGAAAAACTGTTTTTT. It is translated as CASEDSSTNEKLFF.

The gene calls are TRBV4-3 and TRBJ1-2; 9 positions agree with TRBD1. V was clipped by 3 bases and J by 4 bases; unmatched bases: 9. The CDR3 is 16 residues long. Germline V gene lookup returns CDR1 LGHNA and CDR2 YSLEER. The chain's CDR3 is CASSQTLLTGGYGYTF. The CDR3 DNA reads as TGCGCCAGCAGCCAGACCCTTTTGACAGGGGGCTATGGCTACACCTTC.

This chain joins TRBV7-6 and TRBJ2-1; TRBD2 matches 10 bases. Germline trimming cut 2 bases from V and 7 bases from J; bases unmatched to any gene: 14. CDR3 length equals 18 residues. Germline CDR1 reads SGHVS; CDR2 reads FNYEAQ. The chain's CDR3 is CASSLFGSLAGEKNEQFF. CDR3 nucleotide sequence: TGTGCCAGCAGCTTATTCGGAAGTCTAGCGGGGGAAAAAAATGAGCAGTTCTTC. Looking up the rest from reference TRBV7-6 and TRBJ2-1 gives the full variable domain: GAGVSQSPRYKVTKRGQDVALRCDPISGHVSLYWYRQALGQGPEFLTYFNYEAQQDKSGLPNDRFSAERPEGSISTLTIQRTEQRDSAMYRCASSLFGSLAGEKNEQFFGPGTRLTVL.

V usage is TRBV6-5 and J usage is TRBJ1-1, with a weak D call TRBD1 (6 bases). V dropped 6 bases and J dropped 14 bases, with 16 bases sitting between them. The germline V gene has CDR1 MNHEY and CDR2 SVGAGI. The CDR3 length is 11 residues. The CDR3 coding sequence is TGTGCCAGCAGCCAAGGGGGGGTCCAGTTCTTT. Translation gives CASSQGGVQFF.

The chain is built from TRBV18 and TRBJ2-2; no firm D call. This CDR3 spans 15 amino acids. Germline V gene sequence: CDR1 KGHSH, CDR2 LQKENI. V lost 3 bases and J lost 5, with 13 bases in between. The chain's CDR3 is CASSPSEDTTGELFF. The CDR3 DNA sequence: TGTGCCAGCTCACCTTCCGAAGACACTACCGGGGAGCTGTTTTTT.

The chain joins TRBV6-6 to TRBJ1-2; a weak D match, TRBD1 (5 bases). The CDR3 runs 14 residues. The V gene lost 7 bases and the J gene lost 5 bases, with 17 bases spanning the gap. Germline assignment: CDR1 MNHNY and CDR2 SVGAGI (reference sequence). The CDR3 sequence: CASTAGPGGYGYTF. The CDR3 DNA follows: TGTGCCAGCACCGCCGGACCGGGGGGTTATGGCTACACCTTC.

In nucleotides, the CDR3 is TGTGCCAGCAGCTTCGTGGGCCAAACTGAAGCTTTCTTT. Protein product: CASSFVGQTEAFF. This chain uses TRBV11-1 with TRBJ1-1; D is uncertain. CDR3 length: 13 amino acids. Germline CDR1 reads SGHAT; CDR2 reads FQDESV (reference sequence). Trimming removed 3 bases at V and 5 bases at J, with 10 bases between.

This clone occurred once. The chain couples TRBV7-3 to TRBJ1-1, with D possibly matching TRBD1 (6 bases). The V end lost 5 bases, the J end lost 5 bases, and 12 bases lay between the germline ends. Germline assignment: CDR1 SGHTA and CDR2 FQGTGA. The length of the CDR3 is 13 residues. In DNA, the CDR3 is TGTGCCAGCAGCGTAAATCAGGGGACTGAAGCTTTCTTT. Protein: CASSVNQGTEAFF.

This rearrangement joins TRBV29-1 to TRBJ2-5; TRBD2 might be the D (5 bases). This CDR3 has 10 amino acids. V gave up 7 bases and J gave up 4 bases, with 7 bases separating them. Germline-derived CDR1 and CDR2 are SQVTM and ANQGSEA. CDR3 protein: CSGRSETQYF. The DNA of the CDR3 is TGCAGCGGGAGGTCAGAGACCCAGTACTTC.

This clone was seen once. The genes are TRBV7-2 and TRBJ2-7; TRBD1 agrees at 11 bases. The V and J ends lost 5 bases and 2 bases, in that order; junction bases with no gene match: 5. The CDR3 contains 15 residues. Germline V lookup: CDR1 SGHTA, CDR2 FQGNSA. CDR3 amino acids: CASSQPGQGAYEQYF. In DNA, the CDR3 is TGTGCCAGCAGCCAACCGGGACAGGGGGCCTACGAGCAGTACTTC.